These 17 T cell receptor beta chains were all obtained from the same sample, sequenced in a study of T cell responses to AZD1222 COVID-19 vaccine. Data came from immunoSEQ multiplex PCR; TCRdb stores just in-frame clones and leaves some out. The data show 180,000 or so clones, approximately 90% seen once. The starting material was peripheral blood, obtained 28 days after the second AZD1222 dose. Receptor source: an adult who received the AZD1222 COVID-19 vaccine.

The chain joins TRBV30 to TRBJ2-7, with 9 nucleotides matching TRBD2. Germline V gene sequence: CDR1 GTSNPN, CDR2 SVGIG (reference sequence). The CDR3 length is 15 residues. J gave up 9 bases and V 0 bases, and 12 bases lay outside the gene matches. In nucleotides, the CDR3 is TGTGCCTGGAGTGTACCCCTTGCGGGAGGGCCGACGCAGTACTTC. This codes for CAWSVPLAGGPTQYF.

The chain couples TRBV2 to TRBJ1-1, with D tentatively TRBD1 (6 bases). The CDR3 loop spans 14 amino acids. Germline V gene data show CDR1 as SNHLY and CDR2 as FYNNEI. V was shortened by 8 bases and J by 3 bases, with 16 bases between the two germline ends. The CDR3 coding sequence is TGTGCCAGCGGGGGCAGGGAGGGTTACACTGAAGCTTTCTTT. Protein: CASGGREGYTEAFF.

The chain combines TRBV28 with TRBJ2-1; D possibly corresponds to TRBD1 (6 bases). The V and J ends lost 10 bases and 10 bases respectively, with 20 bases between them. Per the germline V gene, CDR1 is MDHEN and CDR2 is SYDVKM. This CDR3 has 13 amino acids. In nucleotides, the CDR3 is TGTGCCATACTACGAGGGGGTCAGGTGGAGCAGTTCTTC. Protein product: CAILRGGQVEQFF.

This chain links TRBV11-2 with TRBJ2-7; no clear D. Per germline, CDR1 SGHAT and CDR2 FQNNGV. Trimming cost V 4 bases and J 2 bases, with 15 bases left between them. The CDR3 consists of 15 residues. The CDR3 loop reads CASSSQILGTYEQYF. CDR3 sequence (DNA): TGTGCCAGCAGCTCCCAAATTCTTGGGACCTACGAGCAGTACTTC.

The CDR3 DNA follows: TGTGCCAGCAGTTACCCCTCCGCCGGTTGGGGAAATAGCAATCAGCCCCAGCATTTT. This codes for CASSYPSAGWGNSNQPQHF. The chain uses TRBV6-2 or TRBV6-3 and TRBJ1-5; D remains ambiguous. V was clipped by 2 bases and J by 0 bases, with 20 bases between them. This CDR3 is built from 19 residues. CDR1 is MNHEY and CDR2 is SVGEGT in the germline V gene.

The rearrangement joins TRBV28 to TRBJ1-3, with 8 bases matching TRBD1. There are 16 residues in the CDR3. Trimming cost V 6 bases and J 2 bases; bases outside gene matches: 9. CDR1 is MDHEN and CDR2 is SYDVKM in the germline V gene. DNA for the CDR3: TGTGCCAGCAGGCAACCCGAGACAGGGGCTGGAAACACCATATATTTT. The encoded protein is CASRQPETGAGNTIYF.

V usage is TRBV7-2 and J usage is TRBJ2-5, with TRBD2 matching over 7 bases. V shed 3 bases, J shed 1 base, and the junction held 5 bases outside the gene matches. The CDR3 has 15 amino acids. Per the germline V gene, CDR1 is SGHTA and CDR2 is FQGNSA. CDR3 DNA: TGTGCCAGCAGCTTTAGCGGGCGCTCCCAAGAGACCCAGTACTTC. Residues: CASSFSGRSQETQYF. Combining the CDR3 with reference TRBV7-2 and TRBJ2-5 gives the whole variable domain GAGVSQSPSNKVTEKGKDVELRCDPISGHTALYWYRQSLGQGLEFLIYFQGNSAPDKSGLPSDRFSAERTGGSVSTLTIQRTQQEDSAVYLCASSFSGRSQETQYFGPGTRLLVL.

This chain joins TRBV28 and TRBJ2-7; no reliable D call. The V end was cut by 6 bases, the J end by 1 base, with 7 bases between. This CDR3 contains 12 residues. Germline CDR1 MDHEN, CDR2 SYDVKM. The DNA of the CDR3 is TGTGCCAGCAGCCCCCCGTCCTACGAGCAGTACTTC. Residues: CASSPPSYEQYF.

V is TRBV5-6 and J is TRBJ1-2; no reliable D call. Germline-derived CDR1 and CDR2 are SGHDT and YYEEEE. The CDR3 runs 13 residues. V gave up 2 bases and J gave up 1 base, with 6 bases separating them. DNA of the CDR3: TGTGCCAGCAGCTTTGAGGTTAACTATGGCTACACCTTC. As protein: CASSFEVNYGYTF.

This chain uses TRBV5-6 with TRBJ1-1, with 12 nucleotides matching TRBD1. CDR3 size: 16 residues. Germline CDR1 is SGHDT and CDR2 is YYEEEE. V gave up 4 bases and J gave up 4 bases; unmatched junction bases: 8. For the CDR3, the DNA is TGTGCCAGCAGCGAGCGGGACAGGGGGCTAGGCACTGAAGCTTTCTTT. Its translation is CASSERDRGLGTEAFF.

The rearrangement links TRBV7-2 to TRBJ2-2; 12 bases are a match to TRBD1. The V gene's germline CDR1 is SGHTA and CDR2 FQGNSA. CDR3 length equals 17 residues. V shed 3 bases and J 7 bases; nucleotides not matched to a gene: 9. CDR3 bases: TGTGCCAGCAGCTTCCGTCCCGGGACAGGGGGCCACGGGGAGCTGTTTTTT. Residues: CASSFRPGTGGHGELFF.

The chain joins TRBV3-1 (or the pseudogene TRBV3-2) to TRBJ2-5, with D perhaps matching TRBD2 (5 bases). Between the trimmed V and J ends, which lost 0 bases and 5 bases, there was a span of 19 bases. The CDR3 is made up of 17 amino acids. Germline CDR1 is LGHDT and CDR2 is YNNKEL (reference sequence). This CDR3 reads CASSQDLRAAGRETQYF. CDR3 bases: TGTGCCAGCAGCCAAGATCTGAGGGCGGCGGGCCGGGAGACCCAGTACTTC.

This clone came up a few times. The rearrangement uses TRBV5-1 and TRBJ1-6, with no clear D. CDR3 length equals 14 residues. Trimming removed 2 bases from V and 7 bases from J, with 10 bases in between. Germline V lookup: CDR1 SGHRS, CDR2 YFSETQ. The CDR3 bases are TGCGCCAGCAGCTTCGCCCTGAGCAATTCACCCCTCCACTTT. Protein sequence: CASSFALSNSPLHF.

This clone was observed once. This sequence joins TRBV21-1 and TRBJ2-7; the table's D call of TRBD2 was not tested on the DNA. TRBV21-1 is termed a pseudogene. CDR3 length: 15 amino acids. CDR3 DNA: TGTGCCAGCAGCCACCCCGGCGGGAAGCCTTACGAGCAGTACTTC. Residues: CASSHPGGKPYEQYF.

This chain joins TRBV10-3 and TRBJ2-1; TRBD2 aligns across 10 bases. V lost 7 bases and J lost 8; bases outside the gene matches: 8. The CDR3 loop spans 14 amino acids. Germline CDR1 and CDR2: ENHRY and SYGVKD. The CDR3 region is CAITRAGGDDEQFF. The CDR3 DNA reads as TGTGCCATCACCCGAGCGGGGGGGGATGATGAGCAGTTCTTC.

This sequence joins TRBV4-1 and TRBJ2-7; 7 nucleotides align to TRBD1. V gave up 0 bases and J gave up 3 bases; unmatched junction bases: 17. Germline CDR1 reads MGHRA; CDR2 reads YSYEKL. This CDR3 contains 19 residues. The CDR3 sequence: CASSQDQPGFGTVIYEQYF. CDR3 in DNA: TGCGCCAGCAGCCAAGATCAACCGGGGTTCGGGACAGTAATCTACGAGCAGTACTTC.

This clone was seen once. The rearrangement uses TRBV7-2 and TRBJ2-2, with D perhaps matching TRBD1 (5 bases). Trimming removed 4 bases at V and 4 bases at J, with 10 bases between. The CDR3 runs to 14 residues. Germline CDR1 SGHTA, CDR2 FQGNSA. The CDR3 region is CASSYDSFTGELFF. The CDR3 DNA is TGTGCCAGCAGCTACGACAGCTTCACCGGGGAGCTGTTTTTT. Using reference TRBV7-2 and TRBJ2-2 for the parts outside the CDR3, the full variable domain is GAGVSQSPSNKVTEKGKDVELRCDPISGHTALYWYRQSLGQGLEFLIYFQGNSAPDKSGLPSDRFSAERTGGSVSTLTIQRTQQEDSAVYLCASSYDSFTGELFFGEGSRLTVL.